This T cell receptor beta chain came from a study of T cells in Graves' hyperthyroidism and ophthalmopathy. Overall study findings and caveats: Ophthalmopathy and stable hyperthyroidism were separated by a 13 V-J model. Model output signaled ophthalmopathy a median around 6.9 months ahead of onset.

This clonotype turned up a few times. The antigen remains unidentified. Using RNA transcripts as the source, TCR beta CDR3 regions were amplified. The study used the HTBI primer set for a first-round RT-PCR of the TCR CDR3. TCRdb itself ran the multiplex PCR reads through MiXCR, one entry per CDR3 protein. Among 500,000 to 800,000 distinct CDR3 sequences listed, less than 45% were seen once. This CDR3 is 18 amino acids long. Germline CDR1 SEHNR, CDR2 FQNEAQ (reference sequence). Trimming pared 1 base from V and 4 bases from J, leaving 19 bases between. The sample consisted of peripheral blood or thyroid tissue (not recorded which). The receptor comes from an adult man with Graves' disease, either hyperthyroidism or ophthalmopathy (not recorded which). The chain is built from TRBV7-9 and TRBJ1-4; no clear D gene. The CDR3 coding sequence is TGTGCCAGCAGCTTAGAGGTTGTCGGAGGAATACATAATGAAAAACTGTTTTTT. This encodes CASSLEVVGGIHNEKLFF. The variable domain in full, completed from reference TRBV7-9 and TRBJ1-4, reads DTGVSQNPRHKITKRGQNVTFRCDPISEHNRLYWYRQTLGQGPEFLTYFQNEAQLEKSRLLSDRFSAERPKGSFSTLEIQRTEQGDSAMYLCASSLEVVGGIHNEKLFFGSGTQLSVL.